Listed below are T cell receptor beta chains from one sample, sequenced in a study of somatic mutations in cytotoxic T cells in rheumatoid arthritis. TCRdb's table, derived via immunoSEQ multiplex PCR, lists solely in-frame clones and lacks some. This table has approximately 18,000 clones, less than 90% appearing once. Sequencing was carried out using CD8+ T cells sorted from blood. These receptors all come from a man aged 35-49 years in good health. CDR3s include the opening cysteine and the closing phenylalanine or tryptophan. A D gene is named only where the DNA matches it firmly. A row's size may be missing; if present it is once, few, many or a size class.

>TRBV4-2|-|TRBJ2-1|16|-
CASSQMVLAPYNEQFF
TGTGCCAGCAGCCAAATGGTTCTAGCGCCATACAATGAGCAGTTCTTC
>TRBV9|-|TRBJ2-2|18|-
CASSVAQEGGGTAGELFF
TGTGCCAGCAGCGTAGCCCAAGAGGGGGGCGGGACCGCCGGGGAGCTGTTTTTT
>TRBV5-8|TRBD1|TRBJ2-7|13|-
CASSWGQIYEQYF
TGTGCCAGCAGCTGGGGACAGATCTACGAGCAGTACTTC
>TRBV7-9|-|TRBJ2-7|13|-
CASSSGPLVEQYF
TGTGCCAGCAGCTCGGGTCCCCTAGTCGAGCAGTACTTC
>TRBV2|-|TRBJ2-7|14|once
CASRALGEGYEQYF
TGTGCCAGCAGGGCTTTAGGGGAAGGCTACGAGCAGTACTTC
>TRBV28|-|TRBJ2-7|14|-
CASSFSLQKYEQYF
TGTGCCAGCAGTTTTAGCCTTCAGAAATACGAGCAGTACTTC
>TRBV18|TRBD1|TRBJ2-7|15|-
CASSLTGTGAYEQYF
TGTGCCAGCTCCCTAACGGGGACAGGGGCCTACGAGCAGTACTTC
>TRBV2|-|TRBJ2-1|15|-
CASRVLGSSYNEQFF
TGTGCCAGCAGGGTACTAGGGAGCTCCTACAATGAGCAGTTCTTC
>TRBV13|-|TRBJ2-3|13|-
CASSPHLADTQYF
TGTGCCAGCAGCCCCCACTTGGCCGATACGCAGTATTTT
>TRBV5-6|TRBD2|TRBJ2-7|15|-
CASSALTSGISEQYF
TGTGCCAGCAGCGCACTGACTAGCGGGATAAGCGAGCAGTACTTC
>TRBV27|-|TRBJ2-3|14|few
CASSSSAGADTQYF
TGTGCCAGCAGTTCAAGTGCAGGGGCAGATACGCAGTATTTT
>TRBV11-2|-|TRBJ2-7|14|-
CASSLGASSYEQYF
TGTGCCAGCAGCTTAGGAGCTAGCAGCTACGAGCAGTACTTC
>TRBV27|-|TRBJ2-2|14|-
CASSTQGWTGELFF
TGTGCCAGCAGTACACAGGGTTGGACCGGGGAGCTGTTTTTT
>TRBV7-6|-|TRBJ2-7|15|-
CASSVRLDTSYEQYF
TGTGCCAGCAGCGTTAGGCTGGACACCTCCTACGAGCAGTACTTC
>TRBV28|-|TRBJ2-3|15|-
CASSFPLSSTDTQYF
TGTGCCAGCAGTTTCCCCCTTAGTAGCACAGATACGCAGTATTTT
>TRBV7-6|-|TRBJ2-1|16|-
CASSPLAGPTYNEQFF
TGTGCCAGCAGCCCACTGGCGGGACCTACCTACAATGAGCAGTTCTTC
>TRBV27|-|TRBJ2-3|14|-
CASSLLGSTDTQYF
TGTGCCAGCAGTTTACTAGGGAGCACAGATACGCAGTATTTT
>TRBV7-9|-|TRBJ1-2|15|-
CASSPTETYADGYTF
TGTGCCAGCAGCCCGACCGAAACATATGCGGATGGCTACACCTTC